This T cell receptor beta chain comes out of a study of shared clonotypes between healthy human individuals. General study results and limits: When compared with the clonotypes that were shared by all four sorted-subset donors, the non-shared clonotypes turned out to have lower generation probabilities. Roughly 5% of naive CD4 clonotypes were shared across a few donors. Naive subsets usually exceeded memory subsets in estimated richness.

CDR1 and CDR2 (germline): SQVTM, ANQGSEA. This CDR3 region has 15 residues. V gave up 1 base and J gave up 7 bases, with 16 bases separating them. The table came from immunoSEQ multiplex PCR; TCRdb's copy has only in-frame clones and leaves some out. The sample includes approximately 250,000 clones, over 60% of them seen just once. Nashville, Tennessee was home to all donors, who were Caucasian adults. Details on this clone: Its cognate antigen is unknown.

The sequenced sample consisted of memory CD4+ T cells sorted from blood. Described subset: CD45RA-negative fraction. This sequence was found in a man aged 30-40 years in good health. The chain employs TRBV29-1 and TRBJ1-4; tentatively, D is TRBD1 (6 bases). CDR3 coding DNA: TGCAGCGTTGAAGTAGTGGGGGGGCGTAGTGAAAAACTGTTTTTT. This translates into CSVEVVGGRSEKLFF. Drawing the rest from reference TRBV29-1 and TRBJ1-4, the complete variable domain is SAVISQKPSRDICQRGTSLTIQCQVDSQVTMMFWYRQQPGQSLTLIATANQGSEATYESGFVIDKFPISRPNLTFSTLTVSNMSPEDSSIYLCSVEVVGGRSEKLFFGSGTQLSVL.